The text below deals with one T cell receptor beta chain. Antigen unknown. This sample was taken from a study of post-analysis software for immune sequencing data. Findings of the study overall: People with multiple sclerosis had a significantly lower normalized Chao1 diversity than controls did. Controls showed lower frequencies than patients for five or six TRBV segments, and TRBV5-6, TRBV5-1 and TRBV20-1 were among these.

The CDR3 sequence is 17 residues long. V trimming: 3 bases; J trimming: 2 bases; junction bases outside the gene matches: 7. Germline CDR1 reads MGHRA; CDR2 reads YSYEKL. Unique molecular identifiers were built into the TCR beta cDNA libraries. TCRdb itself ran the PCR reads through MiXCR, one entry per CDR3 protein. The table shows 650,000 to 850,000 distinct CDR3 sequences, with roughly half occurring only once. Sequenced: blood. The sequence was collected from a girl aged 5-17 years with multiple sclerosis. The V and J genes are TRBV4-1 and TRBJ2-7; TRBD2 aligns across 13 bases. The CDR3 loop is CASSQRLAGGSTYEQYF. The CDR3 nucleotides read TGCGCCAGCAGCCAGAGACTAGCGGGAGGCTCCACCTACGAGCAGTACTTC.